Following are 26 T cell receptor beta chains from one sample sequenced in a study of human T cells and chemical hapten exposure. Time point here: pre-sensitization, week 0. Described treatment: therapeutic diphenylcyclopropenone sensitization with weekly scalp DPC. TCRdb re-called the RACE reads with MiXCR, one entry per CDR3 protein. This sample carries approximately 320,000 distinct CDR3 sequences, roughly 6% of them seen once, and the ten largest clones take over 7%. Sequencing used whole blood, obtained in connection with sensitization to the hapten diphenylcyclopropenone (DPC). The source is a woman under 30 with alopecia areata. Some clones in this sample may be carry-over from other donors' samples.

This clonotype was seen only a few times. The V call is TRBV6-2 or TRBV6-3, the J call TRBJ1-5; 12 bases match TRBD1. V trimming: 2 bases; J trimming: 6 bases; junction bases outside the gene matches: 2. The CDR3 contains 15 residues. The germline V gene encodes CDR1 MNHEY and CDR2 SVGEGT. CDR3 nucleotide sequence: TGTGCCAGCAGTTACGGGACAGGGGGCGGTCAGCCCCAGCATTTT. Translated: CASSYGTGGGQPQHF.

This clonotype appeared a single time. A read error may be the cause here, since a much bigger clone is one base away. The chain uses TRBV7-3 and TRBJ2-6; unclear D gene. Germline V CDR1 and CDR2: SGHTA, FQGTGA. The CDR3 is made up of 14 amino acids. CDR3 region: CASALEAGANVLTF. CDR3 sequence (DNA): TGTGCTAGTGCTCTTGAGGCTGGGGCCAACGTCCTGACTTTC.

This clonotype was counted a few times. This rearrangement joins TRBV7-8 to TRBJ2-7; tentatively, D is TRBD2 (6 bases). Germline V gene data show CDR1 as SGHVS and CDR2 as FQNEAQ. Trimming pared 1 base from V and 4 bases from J, leaving 14 bases between. The CDR3 has 15 amino acids. The CDR3 nucleotides read TGTGCCAGCAGCTTAGAGGAGGGAATGGGGTACGAGCAGTACTTC. Translated, it gives CASSLEEGMGYEQYF.

This clonotype occurred a few times. J is TRBJ2-1 and V is TRBV11-3; no clear D gene. CDR3 length: 13 residues. With 1 base removed from V and 9 bases from J, the gap between germline ends came to 10 bases. CDR1 is SGHNT, CDR2 YENEEA, per germline. CDR3 in DNA: TGTGCCAGCAGCTTAGGGGATTCCGGTGAGCAGTTCTTC. It encodes CASSLGDSGEQFF.

This clonotype has a handful of counts. The CDR3 DNA is TGTGCCAGCAGCCAAGTCTTGGGGGGTAGCACAGATACGCAGTATTTT. It yields the protein CASSQVLGGSTDTQYF. This sequence joins TRBV4-2 and TRBJ2-3; a weak D match, TRBD2 (6 bases). The CDR3 length is 16 residues. Trimming cost V 1 base and J 0 bases, with 11 bases left between them. Germline V gene sequence: CDR1 LGHNA, CDR2 YNFKEQ.

This clonotype was detected a few times. CDR3 sequence: CATSDAATGNQPQHF. For the CDR3, the DNA is TGTGCCACCAGTGATGCAGCTACAGGGAATCAGCCCCAGCATTTT. This sequence joins TRBV24-1 and TRBJ1-5, with TRBD1 as a possible D gene (6 bases). The germline gives CDR1 KGHDR, CDR2 SFDVKD. Between the trimmed V and J ends, which lost 3 bases and 4 bases, there was a span of 12 bases. The CDR3 has 15 residues.

This clonotype was recorded only once. The chain recombines TRBV7-9 with TRBJ2-3; tentatively, D is TRBD2 (6 bases). This CDR3 is 15 amino acids long. The V end lost 5 bases, the J end lost 2 bases, and 14 bases lay between the germline ends. CDR1 is SEHNR and CDR2 is FQNEAQ in the germline V gene (reference sequence). CDR3 protein: CASSPPGTYTDTQYF. The CDR3 DNA is TGTGCCAGCAGCCCCCCCGGGACTTACACAGATACGCAGTATTTT.

V usage is TRBV5-1 and J usage is TRBJ1-1; 8 bases map to TRBD1. The V and J ends lost 2 bases and 6 bases, in that order; junction bases with no gene match: 9. The CDR3 length is 15 residues. From germline, CDR1 is SGHRS and CDR2 YFSETQ. CDR3 nucleotide sequence: TGCGCCAGCAGCTTAACGACAGGGGCGGATGCTGAAGCTTTCTTT. Translation gives CASSLTTGADAEAFF.

The chain is built from TRBV2 and TRBJ2-1; no firm D call. The CDR3 is 12 residues long. V lost 4 bases and J 7 bases, leaving 8 bases between the germline ends. CDR1 is SNHLY and CDR2 is FYNNEI in the germline V gene. The CDR3 here is CASSVPRNEQFF. In nucleotides, the CDR3 is TGTGCCAGCAGTGTTCCTCGGAATGAGCAGTTCTTC.

This clonotype was found a few times. V and J are TRBV7-9 and TRBJ1-1; TRBD1 is a possible D gene (5 bases). Deletions cut 1 base from V and 4 bases from J, with 10 bases between. CDR1 and CDR2 from the germline V gene are SEHNR and FQNEAQ (reference sequence). CDR3 length: 14 amino acids. The CDR3 reads CASSLVSGGTEAFF. Written as DNA, the CDR3 is TGTGCCAGCAGCTTAGTTTCCGGGGGCACTGAAGCTTTCTTT.

The chain carries TRBV20-1 and TRBJ2-1, with D uncertain. The germline gives CDR1 DFQATT, CDR2 SNEGSKA (reference sequence). The CDR3 sequence is 14 residues long. V gave up 5 bases and J gave up 7 bases, with 18 bases separating them. In nucleotides, the CDR3 is TGCAGTGCTCAAATAACGGGTCGTACTAATGAGCAGTTCTTC. It translates to CSAQITGRTNEQFF.

V is TRBV5-1 and J is TRBJ2-3, with D possibly matching TRBD2 (6 bases). The CDR3 spans 16 residues. Germline CDR1 SGHRS, CDR2 YFSETQ. V dropped 4 bases and J dropped 0 bases, with 15 bases sitting between them. The chain's CDR3 is CASSVDAGTSTDTQYF. The CDR3 nucleotides read TGCGCCAGCAGCGTCGACGCCGGGACTAGCACAGATACGCAGTATTTT. Variable domain in full (rest from reference TRBV5-1 and TRBJ2-3): KAGVTQTPRYLIKTRGQQVTLSCSPISGHRSVSWYQQTPGQGLQFLFEYFSETQRNKGNFPGRFSGRQFSNSRSEMNVSTLELGDSALYLCASSVDAGTSTDTQYFGPGTRLTVL.

The chain links TRBV9 to TRBJ1-2, with 10 bases matching TRBD1. The V and J ends lost 5 bases and 4 bases, in that order; junction bases with no gene match: 5. This CDR3 is 14 amino acids long. Germline V CDR1 and CDR2: SGDLS, YYNGEE. CDR3 sequence (DNA): TGTGCCAGCAGTGCAGACAGGGGGCCCTATGGCTACACCTTC. Its protein is CASSADRGPYGYTF.

The sample holds many counts of this clonotype. V and J are TRBV12-5 and TRBJ1-2; D is unresolved. Germline lookup yields CDR1 LGHNT and CDR2 FRNRAP. Trimming removed 3 bases from V and 0 bases from J, with 20 bases in between. The CDR3 consists of 18 residues. CDR3 protein: CASGLIPTPTLSNYGYTF. CDR3 in DNA: TGTGCTAGTGGTTTAATCCCTACCCCAACTCTCTCTAACTATGGCTACACCTTC. Drawing the rest from reference TRBV12-5 and TRBJ1-2, the complete variable domain is DARVTQTPRHKVTEMGQEVTMRCQPILGHNTVFWYRQTMMQGLELLAYFRNRAPLDDSGMPKDRFSAEMPDATLATLKIQPSEPRDSAVYFCASGLIPTPTLSNYGYTFGSGTRLTVV.

Only a few counts were recorded for this clonotype. The chain couples TRBV6-2 or TRBV6-3 to TRBJ1-6, with 9 bases lining up with TRBD1. The ends lost 5 bases at V and 9 bases at J; junction bases unmatched: 5. The germline CDR1 and CDR2 sequences are MNHEY and SVGEGT. The CDR3 is made up of 14 amino acids. CDR3 residues: CASSRGQGTSPLHF. The CDR3 nucleotides are TGTGCCAGCAGTCGAGGACAGGGGACTTCACCCCTCCACTTT.

The rearrangement links TRBV27 to TRBJ2-7; TRBD1 aligns across 11 bases. J was trimmed by 5 bases and V by 3 bases; bases with no gene match: 9. The germline CDR1 and CDR2 sequences are MNHEY and SMNVEV (reference sequence). This CDR3 is built from 16 residues. The CDR3 DNA sequence: TGTGCCAGCAGTTTCCTGCGGACAGGGGGCGTAGACGAGCAGTACTTC. Protein: CASSFLRTGGVDEQYF.

This clonotype has a count of ten or more. The rearrangement links TRBV7-2 to TRBJ1-1; D gene ambiguous. Germline values: CDR1 SGHTA, CDR2 FQGNSA. The length of the CDR3 is 14 residues. Trimming shortened V by 1 base and J by 3 bases, and 9 bases separated the two germline ends. DNA for the CDR3: TGTGCCAGCAGCTTAGGGATCCAGGACACTGAAGCTTTCTTT. It codes for CASSLGIQDTEAFF. The entire variable domain, with the rest obtained from reference TRBV7-2 and TRBJ1-1, is as follows: GAGVSQSPSNKVTEKGKDVELRCDPISGHTALYWYRQSLGQGLEFLIYFQGNSAPDKSGLPSDRFSAERTGGSVSTLTIQRTQQEDSAVYLCASSLGIQDTEAFFGQGTRLTVV.

This clonotype was detected many times. The chain recombines TRBV5-4 with TRBJ2-2, with D possibly being TRBD1 (6 bases). Trimming stripped 4 bases from V and 1 base from J, with 14 bases between. The CDR3 spans 16 residues. Germline CDR1 SGHNT, CDR2 YYREEE (reference sequence). This chain's CDR3 is CASSPPPGQNTGELFF. The CDR3 nucleotides read TGTGCCAGCAGCCCGCCCCCGGGACAGAACACCGGGGAGCTGTTTTTT. The full variable domain, completed using reference TRBV5-4 and TRBJ2-2, is ETGVTQSPTHLIKTRGQQVTLRCSSQSGHNTVSWYQQALGQGPQFIFQYYREEENGRGNFPPRFSGLQFPNYSSELNVNALELDDSALYLCASSPPPGQNTGELFFGEGSRLTVL.

This clonotype was seen repeatedly, ten times or more. The chain carries TRBV28 and TRBJ2-7; D may correspond to TRBD1 or TRBD2 (5 bases each). The CDR3 covers 13 residues. Looked up from germline, CDR1 is MDHEN and CDR2 is SYDVKM. The V gene lost 6 bases and the J gene lost 7 bases, with 16 bases spanning the gap. The CDR3 DNA sequence: TGTGCCAGCAGGGGGGACCGTCCCTGGGAGCAGTACTTC. Protein product: CASRGDRPWEQYF.

The sample holds a few counts of this clonotype. CDR3 sequence reads: CASSQTYRGYAEAFF. The DNA for the CDR3 is TGTGCCAGCAGCCAAACCTACAGGGGGTACGCTGAAGCTTTCTTT. The chain has TRBV4-2 and TRBJ1-1; 8 positions match TRBD1. The CDR3 is 15 amino acids. V shed 2 bases and J 6 bases; nucleotides not matched to a gene: 8. Germline values: CDR1 LGHNA, CDR2 YNFKEQ.

This clonotype was seen many times. The chain is built from TRBV6-5 and TRBJ1-1; D ambiguous. Germline V gene sequence: CDR1 MNHEY, CDR2 SVGAGI. Trimming stripped 0 bases from V and 2 bases from J, with 10 bases between. The CDR3 runs to 15 residues. CDR3 sequence reads: CASSYSGVFNTEAFF. The DNA of the CDR3 is TGTGCCAGCAGTTACTCTGGCGTCTTCAACACTGAAGCTTTCTTT.

V is TRBV5-1 and J is TRBJ1-2, with a tentative D call TRBD1 (5 bases). With 0 bases removed from V and 4 bases from J, the gap between germline ends came to 13 bases. This CDR3 has 15 residues. The germline V gene encodes CDR1 SGHRS and CDR2 YFSETQ. The CDR3 coding sequence is TGCGCCAGCAGCTTGGTCGAGGGGCGCACCTATGGCTACACCTTC. Translation: CASSLVEGRTYGYTF.

This clonotype was detected only a few times. CDR3 amino acids: CATSARDTYNEQFF. CDR3 DNA: TGTGCCACCTCTGCCCGGGACACTTACAATGAGCAGTTCTTC. The chain is built from TRBV6-1 and TRBJ2-1, with a weak D call TRBD1 (6 bases). The germline CDR1 and CDR2 sequences are MNHNS and SASEGT. The CDR3 extends over 14 amino acids. Trimming took 10 bases from V and 4 from J, leaving 17 bases between them.

This clonotype was picked up many times. One end of the junction is discordant with germline, which a read error may explain. This chain links TRBV5-1 with TRBJ2-7; TRBD1 matches at 8 bases. The CDR3 consists of 13 residues. CDR1 and CDR2 (germline): SGHRS, YFSETQ. The CDR3 region has the DNA TGCGCCAGTAACGACGGACAGGGCCATAAATCCTCATTC. This translates into CASNDGQGHKSSF.

This clonotype was recorded a few times. The V and J genes are TRBV4-3 and TRBJ1-2; 7 positions match TRBD1. Germline V gives CDR1 LGHNA, CDR2 YSLEER. V gave up 5 bases and J gave up 2 bases; unmatched junction bases: 8. This CDR3 spans 15 amino acids. The CDR3, as DNA: TGCGCCAGCAGCAAATATCGGACAGGCAACTATGGCTACACCTTC. Encoded protein: CASSKYRTGNYGYTF.

This clonotype was detected ten times or more. The V and J genes are TRBV2 and TRBJ2-7; 7 nucleotides agree with TRBD1. The CDR3 extends over 14 amino acids. V shed 5 bases and J 0 bases; nucleotides not matched to a gene: 4. Germline-derived CDR1 and CDR2 are SNHLY and FYNNEI. The CDR3 spells CASSIGTVSYEQYF. The DNA of the CDR3 is TGTGCCAGCAGTATAGGGACAGTCTCCTACGAGCAGTACTTC.